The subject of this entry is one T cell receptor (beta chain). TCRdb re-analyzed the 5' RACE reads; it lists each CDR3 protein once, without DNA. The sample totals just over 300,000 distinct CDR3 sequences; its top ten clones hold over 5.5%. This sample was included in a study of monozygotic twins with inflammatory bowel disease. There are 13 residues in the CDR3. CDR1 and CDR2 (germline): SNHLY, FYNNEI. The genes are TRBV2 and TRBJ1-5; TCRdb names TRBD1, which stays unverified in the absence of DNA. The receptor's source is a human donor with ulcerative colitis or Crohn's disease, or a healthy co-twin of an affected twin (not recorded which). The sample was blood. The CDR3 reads CASRLTGDQPQHF.